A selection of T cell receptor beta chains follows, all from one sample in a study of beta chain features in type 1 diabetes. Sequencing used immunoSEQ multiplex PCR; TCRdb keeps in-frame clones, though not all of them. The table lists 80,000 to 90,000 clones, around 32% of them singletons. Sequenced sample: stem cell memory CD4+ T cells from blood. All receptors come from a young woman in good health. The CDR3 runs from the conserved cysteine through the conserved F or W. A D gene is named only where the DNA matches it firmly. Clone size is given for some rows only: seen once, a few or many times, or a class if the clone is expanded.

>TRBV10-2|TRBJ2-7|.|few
TGCGCCAGCAGTGAAAACAGTAACTACGAGCAGTACTTC
CASSENSNYEQYF
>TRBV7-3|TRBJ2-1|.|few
TGTGCCAGCAGCCCCTCAAGGGCAGGGCTCAATGAGCAGTTCTTC
CASSPSRAGLNEQFF
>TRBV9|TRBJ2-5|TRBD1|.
TGTGCCAGCAGCAGGACAGGCCACCAAGAGACCCAGTACTTC
CASSRTGHQETQYF
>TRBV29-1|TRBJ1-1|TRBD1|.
TGCAGCGTTGACGGGGGACAGCTGAACACTGAAGCTTTCTTT
CSVDGGQLNTEAFF
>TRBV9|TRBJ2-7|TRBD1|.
TGTGCCAGCAGCCCCCGACAGGGGCTATCCTACGAGCAGTACTTC
CASSPRQGLSYEQYF
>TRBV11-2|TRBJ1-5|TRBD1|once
TGTGCCAGCAGCAGACAGGGGGGCAATCAGCCCCAGCATTTT
CASSRQGGNQPQHF
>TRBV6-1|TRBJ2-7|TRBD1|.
TGTGCCAGCAGGGAGCCGGACAGGGAGGCGAACGAGCAGTACTTC
CASREPDREANEQYF
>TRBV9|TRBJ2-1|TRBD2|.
TGTGCCAGCAGCCCCGGGAGGTTCTCCTACAATGAGCAGTTCTTC
CASSPGRFSYNEQFF
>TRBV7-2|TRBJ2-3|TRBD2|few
TGTGCCAGCAGCTCCGGGTGGGCTAGCGGGCAAGATACGCAGTATTTT
CASSSGWASGQDTQYF
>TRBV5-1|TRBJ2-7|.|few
TGCGCCAGCAGCCTTGGTCCCCATCCTCAGGACTACGAGCAGTACTTC
CASSLGPHPQDYEQYF
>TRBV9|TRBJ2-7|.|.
TGTGCCAGCAGCGTAGGCGGGATTGAGTACGAGCAGTACTTC
CASSVGGIEYEQYF
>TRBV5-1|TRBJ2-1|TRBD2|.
TGCGCCAGCAGCTTGGGGGAGGGGAATGAGCAGTTCTTC
CASSLGEGNEQFF
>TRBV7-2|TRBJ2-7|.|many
TGTGCCAGCAGCTTATACTACGAGCAGTACTTC
CASSLYYEQYF
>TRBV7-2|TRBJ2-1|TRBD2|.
TGTGCCAGCAGCTCCTTTTTTAGCGGGGGGGCGGGGAATGAGCAGTTCTTC
CASSSFFSGGAGNEQFF
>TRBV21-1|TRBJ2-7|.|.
TGTGCCAGCAGCCTCCGGGACAGGGTATACGAGCAGTACTTC
CASSLRDRVYEQYF
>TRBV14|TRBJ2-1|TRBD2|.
TGTGCCAGCAGCCCGGGACTAGCGGGTGCCCGGCAGTTCTTC
CASSPGLAGARQFF
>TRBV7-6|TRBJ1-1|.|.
TGTGCCAGCAGCTTAGGTCACTCAAACACTGAAGCTTTCTTT
CASSLGHSNTEAFF
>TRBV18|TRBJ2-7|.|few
TGTGCCAGCTCACAGAGTAAAAACTACGAGCAGTACTTC
CASSQSKNYEQYF
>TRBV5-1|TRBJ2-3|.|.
TGCGCCAGCAGCGCGGGCGGTTCGCCACCGACGCAGTATTTT
CASSAGGSPPTQYF
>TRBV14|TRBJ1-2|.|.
TGTGCCAGCAGCTTCGGGGGGCGAGGTGGCTACACCTTC
CASSFGGRGGYTF
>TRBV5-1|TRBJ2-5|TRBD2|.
TGCGCCAGCAGCCTGGGACTAGCGGGAGGGGTAGAGACCCAGTACTTC
CASSLGLAGGVETQYF
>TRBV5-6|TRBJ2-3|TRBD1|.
TGTGCCAGCAGCCACCTGGGACAGGGGGTAAACACAGATACGCAGTATTTT
CASSHLGQGVNTDTQYF
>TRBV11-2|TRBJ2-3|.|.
TGTGCCAGCAGCTCTTCTAGCTCCGGGGATACGCAGTATTTT
CASSSSSSGDTQYF
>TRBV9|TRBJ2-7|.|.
TGTGCCAGCAGCGTAGGACACCAGTACGAGCAGTACTTC
CASSVGHQYEQYF
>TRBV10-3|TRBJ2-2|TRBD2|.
TGTGCCATCAAACCGGGACTAGCGACCAATGGGGGTACCGGGGAGCTGTTTTTT
CAIKPGLATNGGTGELFF
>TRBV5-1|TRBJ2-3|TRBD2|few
TGCGCCAGCAGCTTGGGCGGGAGGGCCTCGGATACGCAGTATTTT
CASSLGGRASDTQYF
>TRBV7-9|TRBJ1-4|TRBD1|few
TGTGCCAGCAGACGGACAGGGGGCCCAACTAATGAAAAACTGTTTTTT
CASRRTGGPTNEKLFF
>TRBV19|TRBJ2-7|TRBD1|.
TGTGCCAGTAGTCCCGGGACAGGGAAGTACGAGCAGTACTTC
CASSPGTGKYEQYF
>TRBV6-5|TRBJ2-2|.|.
TGTGCCAGCAGTTACCGGGGGTTCACCGGGGAGCTGTTTTTT
CASSYRGFTGELFF
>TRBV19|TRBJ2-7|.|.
TGTGCCAGTAGTATAGCCGTGTGGTCGGAGGGCTCCTACGAGCAGTACTTC
CASSIAVWSEGSYEQYF
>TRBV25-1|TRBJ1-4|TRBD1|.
TGTGCCAGTACGGGACAGGGGTATGAAAAACTGTTTTTT
CASTGQGYEKLFF
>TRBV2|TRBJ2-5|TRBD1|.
TGTGCCAGCAGGGGACAGGCGGGAGAGACCCAGTACTTC
CASRGQAGETQYF
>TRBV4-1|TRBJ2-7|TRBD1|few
TGCGCCAGCAGCCACCCGGACAGGGTCCACGAGCAGTACTTC
CASSHPDRVHEQYF
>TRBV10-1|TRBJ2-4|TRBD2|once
TGCGCCAGCAGTAATAGCGGGAGCGACATTCAGTACTTC
CASSNSGSDIQYF
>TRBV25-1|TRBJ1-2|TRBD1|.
TGTGCCAGCAGTGAATACCGGACAGGGGAGTATGGCTACACCTTC
CASSEYRTGEYGYTF
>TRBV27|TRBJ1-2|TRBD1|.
TGTGCCAGCAGCAGAAGGGACAGGGGCTTCGGCTACACCTTC
CASSRRDRGFGYTF
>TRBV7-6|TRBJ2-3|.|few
TGTGCCAGCAGCTTAGTAGCAGATACGCAGTATTTT
CASSLVADTQYF
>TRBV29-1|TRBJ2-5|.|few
TGCAGCGTTGAAAGGGGCGGAGAGACCCAGTACTTC
CSVERGGETQYF
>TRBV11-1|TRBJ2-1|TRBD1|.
TGTGCCAGCAGTAGGGGGCAGGGGCTCTACAATGAGCAGTTCTTC
CASSRGQGLYNEQFF
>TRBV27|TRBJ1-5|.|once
TGTGCCAGCAGTTTAGAGGGTTACAGCAATCAGCCCCAGCATTTT
CASSLEGYSNQPQHF
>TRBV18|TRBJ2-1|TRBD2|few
TGTGCCAGCTCACCAGCGGGAGGGAACAATGAGCAGTTCTTC
CASSPAGGNNEQFF
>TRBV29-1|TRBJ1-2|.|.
TGCAGCGTTGATTTCCGGACCAGGGATGGCTACACCTTC
CSVDFRTRDGYTF
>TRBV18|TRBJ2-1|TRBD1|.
TGTGCCAGCTCATACAGGGGGCGGTCGATCGATGAGCAGTTCTTC
CASSYRGRSIDEQFF
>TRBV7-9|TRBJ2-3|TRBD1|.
TGTGCCAGCAGCGTTAAACAGGGGGCAAGCACAGATACGCAGTATTTT
CASSVKQGASTDTQYF
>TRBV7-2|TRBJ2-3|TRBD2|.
TGTGCCAGCAGCTTAGCGCGGAGGGTAGCGGGAGACACAGATACGCAGTATTTT
CASSLARRVAGDTDTQYF
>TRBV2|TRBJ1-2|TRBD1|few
TGTGCCAGCAGGGCTCAGGGGGCAGGAGGCTACACCTTC
CASRAQGAGGYTF
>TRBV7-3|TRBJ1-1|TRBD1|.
TGTGCCAGCAGCTACGGGACAGGTGAGAACACTGAAGCTTTCTTT
CASSYGTGENTEAFF
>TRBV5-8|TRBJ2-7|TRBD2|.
TGTGCCAGCGGAGGACTAGCCCCCTACGAGCAGTACTTC
CASGGLAPYEQYF
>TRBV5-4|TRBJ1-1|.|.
TGTGCCAGCAGCCTCGGCGGTACGAACACTGAAGCTTTCTTT
CASSLGGTNTEAFF